The present T cell receptor (beta chain) was sequenced within a study of identical twins. This clonotype was seen many times. Its target is not known. Donors uniformly comprised healthy Caucasians. Regarding the study as a whole: Fewer insertions marked abundant cord blood beta clonotypes; young adult naive trended weakly, memory not at all.

A universal primer site came from template switching; cDNA carried unique molecular identifiers. From the 5' RACE reads, TCRdb called clonotypes with MiXCR, one entry per CDR3 protein. The table records around 650,000 distinct CDR3 sequences, roughly 7.1% of them present only once. V lost 0 bases and J 4 bases, leaving 10 bases between the germline ends. CDR3 length: 14 amino acids. Germline V gene data show CDR1 as SGHRS and CDR2 as YFSETQ. This same sample was also taken into another study, of yellow fever vaccine responses in identical twins. In that study: Vaccine T cell responses of twins reportedly seemed partly convergent and partly personalized.

The receptor's source is a woman in her late teens or twenties in good health. Sequencing used PBMCs. The chain is built from TRBV5-1 and TRBJ1-1; D is undetermined. CDR3 protein: CASSLGVLGTEAFF. In DNA form, the CDR3 reads TGCGCCAGCAGCTTGGGTGTACTGGGCACTGAAGCTTTCTTT.